This T cell receptor beta chain emerged from a study of blood T cell repertoires in COVID-19. Study-level background: COVID-19 samples, acute and convalescent, were from the United States, Italy and Spain. From T cells, B-cell-depleted T cells, or PBMCs came the material, which was cDNA or gDNA.

CDR1 is MNHEY and CDR2 is SVGAGI in the germline V gene. With 6 bases clipped from V and 7 bases from J, the junction kept 3 bases outside the gene matches. The CDR3 is 13 residues long. Original handling: Estimated nucleated cell counts came from reference gene primer amplification. Profiling relied on immunoSEQ multiplex PCR, and the TCRdb table lists in-frame clones only, not all of them. Clone size and V and J calls were adopted from that table, with D and trimming inferred from the DNA. The sample comprises tens of thousands of clones, around 90% of which are singletons, and around 1.6% rests with the top ten.

This TCR was sampled from a man over 45 with acute or convalescent COVID-19. Sequenced input: peripheral blood. The chain combines TRBV6-5 with TRBJ1-5; TRBD1 agrees at 10 bases. The CDR3 nucleotides read TGTGCCAGCAGGACAGGGGGCTGGCAGCCCCAGCATTTT. Protein product: CASRTGGWQPQHF.